A single T cell receptor (beta chain) is shown here with its context. This record comes from a study of blood T cell repertoires in COVID-19. About the research overall: The analysed material was cDNA or gDNA that came from T cells, B-cell-depleted T cells, or PBMCs.

The germline V gene encodes CDR1 SGHRS and CDR2 YFSETQ. V lost 0 bases and J 4 bases, leaving 17 bases between the germline ends. The CDR3 spans 17 residues. Participants were aged roughly 18 to 95 years, lived in under 30 US areas, and enrolled virtually. Among Cohort 3 donors, those recovered had two negative PCRs, clearance, or symptom resolution. Clones were sequenced by immunoSEQ multiplex PCR, and TCRdb holds only the in-frame ones, with some missing. The repertoire consists of hundreds of thousands of clones, with around 88% occurring once and the leading ten covering 6% to 6.5%. The specimen sequenced was PBMCs or T cells enriched from blood (not recorded which). The receptor's source is a woman aged 40 to 55 who had recovered from COVID-19. The genes are TRBV5-1 and TRBJ1-5, with D unclear. The CDR3, as DNA: TGCGCCAGCAGCTTGGAACCGACGGGAGGGATGAATCAGCCCCAGCATTTT. It yields the protein CASSLEPTGGMNQPQHF.